Listed below are T cell receptor beta chains from one sample, sequenced in a study of tumor and adjacent non-tumor tissue in lung cancer. Each CDR3 protein gets one entry after TCRdb re-called the multiplex PCR reads with MiXCR. The sample has fewer than 120,000 distinct CDR3 sequences, 84% seen once. The sequencing input was lung tumor tissue. The receptors shown here come from a man between 65 and 85 years old with non-small cell lung cancer. Each CDR3 is given with its conserved first and last residue. The D gene is left open where the match is weak. Only part of the rows carry a size: once, few, many, or a class if the clone is expanded.

size	J	D	V	DNA	CDR3
.	TRBJ1-2	.	TRBV6-5	TGTGCCAGCAGTTACTTTGTAGGACCCAACTATGGCTATACCTTC	CASSYFVGPNYGYTF
.	TRBJ1-1	.	TRBV6-2/TRBV6-3	TGTGCCAGCAGTTACATCTCTAAAGCTTTCTTT	CASSYISKAFF
.	TRBJ2-5	.	TRBV5-6	TGTGCCAGCGGCCGGGACTTCAGGGGAGAGACCCAGTATTTC	CASGRDFRGETQYF
.	TRBJ1-1	.	TRBV29-1	TGCAGCGTTGAAGATCGGAAAGGGGTCACTGATGCTTTCTTT	CSVEDRKGVTDAFF
.	TRBJ1-1	.	TRBV7-8	TGTGCCAGCAGCTTAACAATTGGCACTGAAGTTTTCTTT	CASSLTIGTEVFF
.	TRBJ2-1	.	TRBV11-2	TGTGGCAGCAGCCTACATGTGCGGGACTGGACCTCCTACGATGAGCAGTTCTTC	CGSSLHVRDWTSYDEQFF
.	TRBJ1-3	.	TRBV4-2	TGTGCCAGCAGCCTGTCGGTTGGGGGGCCGAGCTCTGGAAGCACCATATATTTT	CASSLSVGGPSSGSTIYF
.	TRBJ2-7	TRBD1	TRBV30	TGTGCCCTATATCCCTGGACAGGGCTCTCCTACGAGCAGTACTTC	CALYPWTGLSYEQYF
.	TRBJ2-7	.	TRBV6-5	TGTGCCAGCAACCCCATACAGGGAAAATATTACGAGCAGTACTTC	CASNPIQGKYYEQYF
.	TRBJ2-4	.	TRBV6-6	TGTGCCAGCAGTTACCCTGGAGAGCATGGGTCGAACATTCAGTACTTC	CASSYPGEHGSNIQYF
.	TRBJ2-5	.	TRBV29-1	TGTAACGTTAAGTCCGGGGCGGAGACCCAGTACTTC	CNVKSGAETQYF
.	TRBJ1-1	.	TRBV6-6	TGTGCCAGCAGCAAAGGGGGGAACCAAGGTTTCTTT	CASSKGGNQGFF
many	TRBJ1-1	.	TRBV6-2/TRBV6-3	TGTGCCAGCACTGTTCAGGGTTCAGGACTGTGGGAAGCTTTCTTT	CASTVQGSGLWEAFF
.	TRBJ1-1	.	TRBV28	TGTGCCAGCAGTTTATGGCCCAGTTACTACTCTGAAGCTCTCTTT	CASSLWPSYYSEALF
.	TRBJ1-1	.	TRBV29-1	TGCAGCGTCTTCGAGCAGGAAACTAAAACTGAAGCTTTCTTT	CSVFEQETKTEAFF
.	TRBJ2-1	.	TRBV9	TGTGCCAGCAGCGTTCGGGGGGCATCCTACTATGAGCAGTTCTTC	CASSVRGASYYEQFF
.	TRBJ2-5	TRBD1	TRBV12-3/TRBV12-4	TGTGCCAGCAGACCCGGACAGGGCTCCACCCAGAATTTC	CASRPGQGSTQNF
.	TRBJ2-7	.	TRBV6-2/TRBV6-3	TGTGCCAGCAGGAGAACGACAAGGGCGGCCTACGAGCAGTGCTTT	CASRRTTRAAYEQCF
.	TRBJ2-5	.	TRBV29-1	TGCAGTGTTGAAATCGGTGGTGAGACCCAGTACTTC	CSVEIGGETQYF
.	TRBJ2-1	.	TRBV10-2	TGCGCCAGCAGTGAGCATCCACTACTACATGAGCAGTTCTTC	CASSEHPLLHEQFF
.	TRBJ2-7	.	TRBV5-6	TGTAGCAGCAGACTAGGGGTCTACGAGCAGTACTTC	CSSRLGVYEQYF
.	TRBJ2-1	.	TRBV4-3	TGCGCCAGCAGCCAAGACCCCGGAGCTGAATACAATGAGCAGATCTTC	CASSQDPGAEYNEQIF
.	TRBJ2-7	.	TRBV28	TGTATCAGTACTTCCCGGCGGGCCGGGGGTTACGAGCAGTACTTC	CISTSRRAGGYEQYF
many	TRBJ2-2	TRBD2	TRBV6-5	TGTGCCAGCAGTTACTCCGGACTAGCGGGAGGATACACCGGGGAGCTGTTTTTT	CASSYSGLAGGYTGELFF
.	TRBJ2-3	.	TRBV11-2	TGTGCCACGTCTAGTCGGAGCATAGATACGCGGTATTTT	CATSSRSIDTRYF
.	TRBJ1-6	TRBD1	TRBV5-4	TGTGACAGCAGCCCAGGGGGTGTCCTATATAATTCACCCCTCCACTTT	CDSSPGGVLYNSPLHF
.	TRBJ1-1	TRBD1	TRBV24-1	TGTGCCACCGCCTCAGGGACAGGGAACACTAAAGCTTTCTTT	CATASGTGNTKAFF
.	TRBJ1-1	.	TRBV11-2	TGTGCCAGTAAATTTTCGGGGGGGCGCGCTGCTTTCTTT	CASKFSGGRAAFF
.	TRBJ2-3	TRBD1	TRBV6-6	TGTGCCAGCAGGACAGGGAACACAGATACGCAATATTTT	CASRTGNTDTQYF
few	TRBJ2-2	.	TRBV11-2	TGTGCTTGCAGCCTGGACAGTCAGTCTGGGAAGCTGTTTTTT	CACSLDSQSGKLFF
.	TRBJ2-5	.	TRBV5-1	TGCTCCAGCAGCTGGCGAACGGGAGAGCTACAAGAGATCCAGTACTTC	CSSSWRTGELQEIQYF
medium-sized	TRBJ1-5	.	TRBV6-2/TRBV6-3	TGTGCCAGCAGTCAGAACCTGGGGGGCAATCAGCCCCAGCATTTT	CASSQNLGGNQPQHF
.	TRBJ2-7	.	TRBV6-6	TGTGCCAGCAGTTATGCCAGGGGAGCCGAGCAATACTTC	CASSYARGAEQYF
.	TRBJ2-3	.	TRBV11-2	TGTGTCAGTAGCCTAACCCCAGGGTCAAATACGCAATATTTT	CVSSLTPGSNTQYF
once	TRBJ2-1	.	TRBV10-2	TGCGCCAGCAGGTTCCCGGGACCCTCTTCTCATAAGCACTTCTTC	CASRFPGPSSHKHFF
once	TRBJ1-1	TRBD1	TRBV6-6	TGTTCCAGTAGAACCGGGACAGGAATGGCGACTGAAGCTTTCTTT	CSSRTGTGMATEAFF
.	TRBJ1-2	TRBD1	TRBV29-1	TGCAGCGTACGCGGGACAGGGAACTGTGGCTACACCTTC	CSVRGTGNCGYTF
few	TRBJ2-2	TRBD2	TRBV5-1	TGCGCCAGCAGCTGGGGACTAGCGGGAGTTGGGACCGGGGAGCTGTTTTTT	CASSWGLAGVGTGELFF
.	TRBJ1-2	.	TRBV4-2	TGTCCCAGCAGCCAAGATCGGGCAGGGGTGCATGGCTACACCTTC	CPSSQDRAGVHGYTF
once	TRBJ2-7	.	TRBV20-1	TGCAGTGCTATCGGGGCGGTCGAGCAGTACTTC	CSAIGAVEQYF
once	TRBJ2-7	.	TRBV29-1	TGCAGCGCTGTACGGACTGGTCTGAGGGACGAGCAGTACTTC	CSAVRTGLRDEQYF
.	TRBJ2-3	.	TRBV11-3	TGTGCCAGCATCCCCCGGACATGTCATCTGGCAGATACGCAGTATTTT	CASIPRTCHLADTQYF
.	TRBJ1-2	.	TRBV6-5	TGTGCCAGCAGTTACTCATCGGGAAGGGGCGACTACACCTTC	CASSYSSGRGDYTF
.	TRBJ1-6	.	TRBV20-1	TGCAGTGCTAGAGCGGGTCCGATGTATTCACCCCTCCACTTT	CSARAGPMYSPLHF
.	TRBJ2-4	.	TRBV6-2/TRBV6-3	TGTACCAGCAGTGGGAGCGGCAAAACCATTCAGTACTTC	CTSSGSGKTIQYF
few	TRBJ1-1	.	TRBV4-1	TGCGCTAGCAACCAACAGGGAGAGAGAGTGAGCACTGAAACTTTCTTT	CASNQQGERVSTETFF
.	TRBJ1-2	.	TRBV29-1	TGCAGCGTTGGGGGGACTATTATGGATGGCTACACCTTC	CSVGGTIMDGYTF
many	TRBJ2-7	.	TRBV13	TGTGCCAGCAGCGCGCAGAAGCTGGAGACCTACGAGCAGTACTTC	CASSAQKLETYEQYF
many	TRBJ1-1	.	TRBV5-1	TGCGCCAGCAGCTTAACCGCAGGGGAAACTGAAGCTTTCTTT	CASSLTAGETEAFF